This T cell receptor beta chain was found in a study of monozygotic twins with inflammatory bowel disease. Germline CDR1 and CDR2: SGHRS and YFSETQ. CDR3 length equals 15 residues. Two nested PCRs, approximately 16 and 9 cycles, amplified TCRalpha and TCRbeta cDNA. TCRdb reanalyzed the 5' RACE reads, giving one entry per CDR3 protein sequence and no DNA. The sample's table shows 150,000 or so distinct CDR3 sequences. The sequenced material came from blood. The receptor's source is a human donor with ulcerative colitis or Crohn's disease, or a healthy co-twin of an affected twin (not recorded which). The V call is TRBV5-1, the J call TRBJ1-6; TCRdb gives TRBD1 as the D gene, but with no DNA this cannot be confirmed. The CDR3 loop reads CASSTTGANNSPLHF.